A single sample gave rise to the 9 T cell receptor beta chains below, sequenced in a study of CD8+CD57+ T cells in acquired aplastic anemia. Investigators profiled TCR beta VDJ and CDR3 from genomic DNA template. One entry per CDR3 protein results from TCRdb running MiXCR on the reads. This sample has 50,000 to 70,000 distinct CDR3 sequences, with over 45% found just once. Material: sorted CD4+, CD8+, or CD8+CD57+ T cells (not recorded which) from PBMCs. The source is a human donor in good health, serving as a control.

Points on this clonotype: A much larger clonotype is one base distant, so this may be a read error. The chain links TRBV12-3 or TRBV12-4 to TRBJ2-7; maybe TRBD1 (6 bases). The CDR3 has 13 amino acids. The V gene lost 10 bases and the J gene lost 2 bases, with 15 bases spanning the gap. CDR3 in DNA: TGTGCCACCAGACGGACAGAGACCTACGAGCAGTACTTC. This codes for CATRRTETYEQYF.

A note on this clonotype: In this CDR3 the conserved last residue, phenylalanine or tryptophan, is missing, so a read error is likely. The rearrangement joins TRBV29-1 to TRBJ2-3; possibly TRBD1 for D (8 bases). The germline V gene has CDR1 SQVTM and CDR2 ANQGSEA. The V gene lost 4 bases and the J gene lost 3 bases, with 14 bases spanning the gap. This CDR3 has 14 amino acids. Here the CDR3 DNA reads TGCAGCGTTGGTGGACAGGGAGGGACAGATACGCAGTATCTT. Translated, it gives CSVGGQGGTDTQYL.

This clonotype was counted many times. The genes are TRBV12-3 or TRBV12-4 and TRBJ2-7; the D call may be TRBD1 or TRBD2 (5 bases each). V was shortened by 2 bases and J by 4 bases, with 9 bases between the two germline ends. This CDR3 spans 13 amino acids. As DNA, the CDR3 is TGTGCCAGCAGTTTAAGAGGGGCTTACGAGCAGTACTTC. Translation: CASSLRGAYEQYF.

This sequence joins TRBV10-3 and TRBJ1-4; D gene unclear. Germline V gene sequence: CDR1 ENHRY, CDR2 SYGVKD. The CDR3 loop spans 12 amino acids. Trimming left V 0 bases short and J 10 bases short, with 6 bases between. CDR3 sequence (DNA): TGTGCCATCAGTGAGTCACATGCAAAACTGTTTTTT. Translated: CAISESHAKLFF.

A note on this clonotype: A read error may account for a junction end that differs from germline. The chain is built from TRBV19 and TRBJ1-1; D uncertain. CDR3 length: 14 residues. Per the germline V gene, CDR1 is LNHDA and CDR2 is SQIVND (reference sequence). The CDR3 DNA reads TGTGCCAGTAGTATTACAGCCCTGAACACTGACGCTTTCTTT. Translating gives CASSITALNTDAFF.

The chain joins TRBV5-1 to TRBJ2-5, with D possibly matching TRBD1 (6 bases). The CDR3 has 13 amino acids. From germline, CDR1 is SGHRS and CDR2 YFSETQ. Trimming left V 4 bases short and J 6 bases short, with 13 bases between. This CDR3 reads CASSLQGRKTQYF. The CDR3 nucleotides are TGCGCCAGCAGCCTACAGGGAAGAAAGACCCAGTACTTC.

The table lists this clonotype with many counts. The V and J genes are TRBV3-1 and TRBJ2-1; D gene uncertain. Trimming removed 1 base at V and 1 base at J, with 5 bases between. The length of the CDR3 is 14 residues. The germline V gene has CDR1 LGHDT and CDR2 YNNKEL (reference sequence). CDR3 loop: CASSQGPSYNEQFF. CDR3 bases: TGTGCCAGCAGCCAAGGGCCGTCCTACAATGAGCAGTTCTTC.

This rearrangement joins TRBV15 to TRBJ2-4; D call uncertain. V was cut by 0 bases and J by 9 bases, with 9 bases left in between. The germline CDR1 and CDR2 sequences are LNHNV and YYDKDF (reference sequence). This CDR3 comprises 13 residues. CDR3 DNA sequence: TGTGCCACCAGCAGAGATGGGAAGAGCATTCAGTACTTC. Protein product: CATSRDGKSIQYF. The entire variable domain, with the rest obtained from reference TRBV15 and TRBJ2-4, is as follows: DAMVIQNPRYQVTQFGKPVTLSCSQTLNHNVMYWYQQKSSQAPKLLFHYYDKDFNNEADTPDNFQSRRPNTSFCFLDIRSPGLGDTAMYLCATSRDGKSIQYFGAGTRLSVL.

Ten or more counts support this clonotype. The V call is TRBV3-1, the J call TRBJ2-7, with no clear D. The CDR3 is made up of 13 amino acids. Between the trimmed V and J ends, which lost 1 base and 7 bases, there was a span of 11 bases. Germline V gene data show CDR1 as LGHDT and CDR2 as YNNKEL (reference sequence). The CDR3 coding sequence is TGTGCCAGCAGCCAAGGGAGTTCTGGAGAGCAGTACTTC. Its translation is CASSQGSSGEQYF.